The sequence of this TCR beta chain was determined in a study of OX40 agonist ivuxolimab in advanced cancers. For this clone: The target antigen is unknown.

TCRdb's table, derived via immunoSEQ multiplex PCR, lists solely in-frame clones and lacks some. The sample has roughly 40,000 clones; more than 80% are singletons. General study points: The CD4+ and CD8+ T cells in the blood had expanded clonally by week 6 at 0.1 to 3.0 mg/kg.

This TCR came from an adult with an advanced solid tumor such as melanoma, head and neck, liver or kidney cancer. Sequencing was performed on CD4+ or CD8+ T cells sorted from blood, taken in a trial of the OX40 agonist ivuxolimab.

This chain's CDR3 is CASSPGTVAGEQFF. CDR3 nucleotides: TGTGCCAGCAGCCCTGGGACGGTGGCGGGTGAGCAGTTCTTC. The genes are TRBV11-3 and TRBJ2-1; perhaps D is TRBD1 or TRBD2 (5 bases each). Germline loops: CDR1 SGHNT, CDR2 YENEEA. The V gene lost 5 bases and the J gene lost 9 bases, with 17 bases spanning the gap. This CDR3 has 14 residues.